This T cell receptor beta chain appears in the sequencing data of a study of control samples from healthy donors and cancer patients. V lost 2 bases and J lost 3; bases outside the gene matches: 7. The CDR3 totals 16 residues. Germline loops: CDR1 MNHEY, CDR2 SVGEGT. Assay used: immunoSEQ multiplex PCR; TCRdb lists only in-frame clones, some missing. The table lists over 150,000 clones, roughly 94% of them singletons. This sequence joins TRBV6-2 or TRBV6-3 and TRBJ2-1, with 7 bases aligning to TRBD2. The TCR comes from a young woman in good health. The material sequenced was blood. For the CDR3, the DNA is TGTGCCAGCAGTTACCAGCGGGGACCATACTACAATGAGCAGTTCTTC. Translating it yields CASSYQRGPYYNEQFF.